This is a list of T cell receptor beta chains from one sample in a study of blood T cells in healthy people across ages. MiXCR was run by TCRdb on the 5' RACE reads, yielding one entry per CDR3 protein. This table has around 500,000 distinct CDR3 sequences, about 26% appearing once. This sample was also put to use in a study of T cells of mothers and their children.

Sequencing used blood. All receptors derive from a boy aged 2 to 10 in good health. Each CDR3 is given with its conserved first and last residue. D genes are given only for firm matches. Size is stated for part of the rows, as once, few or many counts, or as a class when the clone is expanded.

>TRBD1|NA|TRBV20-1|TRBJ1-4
CSARLDRVGKLFF
TGCAGTGCTAGACTCGACAGGGTGGGAAAACTGTTTTTT
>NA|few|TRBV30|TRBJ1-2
CAWREWGTNYGYTF
TGTGCCTGGAGGGAGTGGGGGACTAACTATGGCTACACCTTC
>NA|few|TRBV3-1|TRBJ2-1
CASSHIMANEQFF
TGTGCCAGCAGCCATATTATGGCAAATGAGCAGTTCTTC
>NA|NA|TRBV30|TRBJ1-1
CAWSLGPNTEAFF
TGTGCCTGGAGTTTAGGCCCGAACACTGAAGCTTTCTTT
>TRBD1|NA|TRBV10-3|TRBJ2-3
CAISTGVEARDTQYF
TGTGCCATCAGCACAGGGGTAGAAGCTAGGGATACGCAGTATTTT
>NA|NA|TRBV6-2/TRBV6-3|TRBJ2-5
CASNRGETQYF
TGTGCCAGCAATAGGGGGGAGACCCAGTACTTC
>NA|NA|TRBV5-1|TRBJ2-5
CASSPRLSLGETQYF
TGCGCCAGCAGCCCTAGACTGAGTTTGGGGGAGACCCAGTACTTC
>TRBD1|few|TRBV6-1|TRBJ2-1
CASSRRDREVNEQFF
TGTGCCAGCAGTCGCCGGGACAGGGAGGTCAATGAGCAGTTCTTC
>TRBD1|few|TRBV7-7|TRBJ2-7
CASSSLQGGEQYF
TGTGCTAGCAGCTCCCTACAGGGGGGCGAGCAGTACTTC
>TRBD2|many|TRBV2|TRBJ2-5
CASSGLAGETQYF
TGTGCCAGCAGTGGACTAGCGGGAGAGACCCAGTACTTC
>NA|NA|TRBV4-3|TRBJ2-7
CASSQEERGEQYF
TGCGCCAGCAGCCAAGAGGAGCGCGGCGAGCAGTACTTC
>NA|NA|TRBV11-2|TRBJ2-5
CASSIRWGLTQYQETQYF
TGTGCCAGCAGCATCAGATGGGGCCTGACTCAGTACCAAGAGACCCAGTACTTC
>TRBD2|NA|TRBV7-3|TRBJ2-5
CASSPGLAGALETQYF
TGTGCCAGCAGCCCCGGACTAGCGGGGGCCCTAGAGACCCAGTACTTC
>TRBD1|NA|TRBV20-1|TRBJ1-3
CSASTGVISGNTIYF
TGCAGTGCGTCAACAGGGGTCATCTCTGGAAACACCATATATTTT
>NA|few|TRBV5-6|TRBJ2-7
CASSWTPSYEQYF
TGTGCCAGCAGCTGGACCCCTTCCTACGAGCAGTACTTC
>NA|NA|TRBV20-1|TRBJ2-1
CSARVRANEQFF
TGCAGTGCTAGAGTACGGGCCAATGAGCAGTTCTTC
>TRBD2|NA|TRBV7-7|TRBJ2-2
CASSLTSGRAANTGELFF
TGTGCCAGCAGCCTCACTAGCGGGAGGGCCGCGAACACCGGGGAGCTGTTTTTT
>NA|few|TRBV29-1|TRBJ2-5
CSVPIGGQETQYF
TGCAGCGTTCCCATCGGGGGCCAGGAGACCCAGTACTTC
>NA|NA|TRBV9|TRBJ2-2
CASTGLGDTYTGELFF
TGTGCCAGCACCGGGCTGGGGGACACTTACACCGGGGAGCTGTTTTTT
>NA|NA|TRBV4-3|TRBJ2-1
CASSPQRTYNEQFF
TGCGCCAGCAGCCCCCAGCGGACGTACAATGAGCAGTTCTTC
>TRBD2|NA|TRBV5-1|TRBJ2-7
CASNGLAGGDEQYF
TGCGCCAGCAACGGACTAGCGGGAGGGGACGAGCAGTACTTC
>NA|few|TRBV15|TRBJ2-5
CATSRVTRETQYF
TGTGCCACCAGCAGAGTGACGAGGGAGACCCAGTACTTC
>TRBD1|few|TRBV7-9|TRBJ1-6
CASSSDRAGWNSPLHF
TGTGCCAGCAGCTCGGACAGGGCTGGTTGGAATTCACCCCTCCACTTT
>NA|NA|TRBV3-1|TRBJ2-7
CASSQGPNFYEQYF
TGTGCCAGCAGCCAAGGACCTAACTTCTACGAGCAGTACTTC
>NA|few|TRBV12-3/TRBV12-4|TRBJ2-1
CASSLGFYEQFF
TGTGCCAGCAGTTTAGGTTTCTATGAGCAGTTCTTC
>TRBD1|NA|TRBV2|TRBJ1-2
CASSQRTGGYGYTF
TGTGCCAGCAGTCAACGGACAGGAGGCTATGGCTACACCTTC
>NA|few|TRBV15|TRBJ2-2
CATTTGTHTGELFF
TGTGCCACCACAACAGGGACCCACACCGGGGAGCTGTTTTTT
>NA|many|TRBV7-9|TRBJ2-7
CASSFKYEQYF
TGTGCCAGCAGCTTCAAGTACGAGCAGTACTTC
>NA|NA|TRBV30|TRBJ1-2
CAWSGGGGGYTF
TGTGCCTGGAGTGGCGGTGGAGGTGGCTACACCTTC
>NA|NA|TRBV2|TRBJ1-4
CASSEEGRVNEKLFF
TGTGCCAGCAGTGAAGAGGGCAGAGTGAATGAAAAACTGTTTTTT
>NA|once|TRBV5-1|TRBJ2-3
CASSLTGVTDTQYF
TGCGCCAGCAGCTTAACAGGAGTCACAGATACGCAGTATTTT
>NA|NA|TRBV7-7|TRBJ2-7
CASSLDWGGASYEQYF
TGTGCTAGCAGCTTAGATTGGGGCGGGGCCTCCTACGAGCAGTACTTC
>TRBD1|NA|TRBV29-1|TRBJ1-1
CSETQGAEAFF
TGCAGCGAAACACAGGGGGCTGAAGCTTTCTTT
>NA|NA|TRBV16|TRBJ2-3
CASSQSKNTQYF
TGTGCCAGCAGTCAATCGAAGAATACGCAGTATTTT
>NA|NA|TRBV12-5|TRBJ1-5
CASSLTQGYSNQPQHF
TGTGCTAGCAGCCTTACACAGGGATATAGCAATCAGCCCCAGCATTTT
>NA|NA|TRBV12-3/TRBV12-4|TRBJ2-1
CASSPKRGIHNEQFF
TGTGCCAGCAGTCCCAAAAGGGGGATCCACAATGAGCAGTTCTTC
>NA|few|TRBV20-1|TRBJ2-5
CSARSDGNQETQYF
TGCAGTGCTAGGAGTGACGGAAACCAAGAGACCCAGTACTTC
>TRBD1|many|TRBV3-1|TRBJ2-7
CASSFYRGGIREQYF
TGTGCCAGCAGCTTCTACAGGGGTGGTATAAGGGAGCAGTACTTC
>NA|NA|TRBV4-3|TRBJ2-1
CASSQELMRNPPYNEQFF
TGCGCCAGCAGCCAAGAGCTAATGCGGAACCCCCCGTACAATGAGCAGTTCTTC
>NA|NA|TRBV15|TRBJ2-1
CATSRVDWGPGNEQFF
TGTGCCACCAGCAGAGTAGATTGGGGCCCCGGCAATGAGCAGTTCTTC
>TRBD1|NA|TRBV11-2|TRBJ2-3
CASSADRVTTDTQYF
TGTGCCAGCAGCGCCGACAGGGTGACCACAGATACGCAGTATTTT
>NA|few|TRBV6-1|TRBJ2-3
CASSDQTPDTQYF
TGTGCCAGCAGTGACCAGACCCCAGATACGCAGTATTTT
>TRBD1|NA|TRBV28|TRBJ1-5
CASSPDPTGHSNQPQHF
TGTGCCAGCAGTCCCGACCCGACAGGGCATAGCAATCAGCCCCAGCATTTT
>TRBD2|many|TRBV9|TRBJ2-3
CASSVMELASDTQYF
TGTGCCAGCAGCGTGATGGAACTAGCGTCGGATACGCAGTATTTT
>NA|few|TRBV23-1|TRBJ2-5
CASRWGAGLQETQYF
TGCGCCAGCCGATGGGGTGCTGGCCTTCAAGAGACCCAGTACTTC